These 26 T cell receptor beta chains came from one sample sequenced in a study of neurological immune-mediated disorders. Each CDR3 protein is one row after TCRdb ran MiXCR on the 5' RACE reads. The sample has 71,000 or so distinct CDR3 sequences, roughly an eighth seen once; the top ten hold roughly 4.2%. The time point: longitudinal time-point 1 (baseline). Sequencing was done on a sample of PBMCs. These TCRs come from a female donor with HTLV-1-associated myelopathy (HAM/TSP).

This clonotype was detected many times. The chain has TRBV28 and TRBJ2-6; weak D call: TRBD2 (5 bases). Trimming took off 7 bases at V and 2 bases at J, with 12 bases between the two ends. The CDR3 consists of 15 residues. Germline V lookup: CDR1 MDHEN, CDR2 SYDVKM. The CDR3 is CASNGLPAGANVLTF. In DNA, the CDR3 is TGTGCCAGCAATGGACTCCCCGCTGGGGCCAACGTCCTGACTTTC.

With respect to this clonotype: Possible read error: a much larger clone is one base away. The chain carries TRBV3-1 and TRBJ2-3; the D is unclear. CDR1 and CDR2 from the germline V gene are LGHDT and YNNKEL (reference sequence). CDR3 length: 15 residues. For the CDR3, the DNA is TGTGCCAGCAGCGAAGATAACCAGGGCACAGATACGCAGTATTTT. Translated, it gives CASSEDNQGTDTQYF.

This clonotype was observed many times. The chain links TRBV10-2 to TRBJ2-5; 8 bases are shared with TRBD1. Germline V CDR1 and CDR2: WSHSY, SAAADI. After removal of 2 bases from V and 7 bases from J, the junction contained 6 bases not matched to a gene. This CDR3 has 14 residues. The CDR3 region is CASSETGGFWTQYF. In DNA form, the CDR3 reads TGCGCCAGCAGTGAGACAGGGGGGTTTTGGACCCAGTACTTC.

There are a few counts of this clonotype. The chain combines TRBV11-3 with TRBJ2-1; D may be TRBD1 or TRBD2 (5 bases each). Germline CDR1 is SGHNT and CDR2 is YENEEA. The CDR3 is 14 amino acids. V was pared by 5 bases and J by 2 bases, with 10 bases between. CDR3 region: CASSPRGTYNEQFF. Here the CDR3 DNA reads TGTGCCAGCAGCCCGAGGGGCACCTACAATGAGCAGTTCTTC.

V and J are TRBV4-1 and TRBJ1-1, with D uncertain. The CDR3 is made up of 14 amino acids. V lost 3 bases to trimming and J lost 1 base, with 9 bases between them. Germline V gene sequence: CDR1 MGHRA, CDR2 YSYEKL. The DNA of the CDR3 is TGCGCCAGCAGCCATTACTGGGGGAACACTGAAGCTTTCTTT. Protein: CASSHYWGNTEAFF.

This clonotype was detected many times. The genes are TRBV9 and TRBJ2-1, with 10 bases matching TRBD2. The CDR3 is made up of 18 amino acids. CDR1 and CDR2 from the germline V gene are SGDLS and YYNGEE. Losses at the gene ends were 2 bases for V and 2 bases for J; bases not matched to a gene: 10. The DNA for the CDR3 is TGTGCCAGCAGCGTGGGTAGCGGGGGGCCCGGGACCTACAATGAGCAGTTCTTC. The encoded protein is CASSVGSGGPGTYNEQFF.

At least ten counts were recorded for this clonotype. The V and J genes are TRBV5-1 and TRBJ2-7, with 8 bases that match TRBD2. CDR3 size: 15 residues. The J segment lost 2 bases and the V segment lost 0 bases, leaving 4 bases of the junction unmatched. Germline CDR1 SGHRS, CDR2 YFSETQ. CDR3 nucleotide sequence: TGCGCCAGCAGCTTGGTGGGGACTAGTCCCTACGAGCAGTACTTC. It encodes CASSLVGTSPYEQYF.

This clonotype was detected ten times or more. This chain connects TRBV6-1 to TRBJ2-4; 9 bases fit TRBD1. From germline, CDR1 is MNHNS and CDR2 SASEGT. This CDR3 region has 14 residues. The J segment lost 9 bases and the V segment lost 7 bases, leaving 10 bases of the junction unmatched. CDR3: CASTRDRENVIQYF. The CDR3 DNA is TGTGCCAGCACCAGGGACAGGGAGAACGTCATTCAGTACTTC.

Ten or more counts support this clonotype. The chain joins TRBV7-9 to TRBJ2-3, with D uncertain. Germline CDR1 and CDR2: SEHNR and FQNEAQ (reference sequence). The CDR3 contains 12 residues. V dropped 6 bases and J dropped 0 bases, with 4 bases sitting between them. The CDR3 loop reads CASRPSTDTQYF. In nucleotides, the CDR3 is TGTGCCAGCAGGCCCAGCACAGATACGCAGTATTTT. The full variable domain, rest sourced from reference TRBV7-9 and TRBJ2-3, is DTGVSQNPRHKITKRGQNVTFRCDPISEHNRLYWYRQTLGQGPEFLTYFQNEAQLEKSRLLSDRFSAERPKGSFSTLEIQRTEQGDSAMYLCASRPSTDTQYFGPGTRLTVL.

This clonotype was counted at least ten times. J is TRBJ1-2 and V is TRBV5-1; D unclear. CDR3 length equals 14 residues. The germline V and J ends were trimmed by 0 bases and 0 bases, with 6 bases remaining between them. Germline lookup yields CDR1 SGHRS and CDR2 YFSETQ. The CDR3 DNA is TGCGCCAGCAGCTTGGCGACAACTAACTATGGCTACACCTTC. Protein product: CASSLATTNYGYTF.

This clonotype was seen many times. The rearrangement uses TRBV6-6 and TRBJ1-5, with D possibly being TRBD1 (5 bases). V lost 7 bases, J lost 3 bases, and 13 bases lay in between. CDR3 length equals 14 residues. Germline V gene lookup returns CDR1 MNHNY and CDR2 SVGAGI (reference sequence). CDR3: CASIRDTINQPQHF. In DNA form, the CDR3 reads TGTGCCAGCATCAGGGATACAATCAATCAGCCCCAGCATTTT.

The table lists this clonotype with many counts. This sequence joins TRBV11-2 and TRBJ1-3, with D unclear. The V end lost 0 bases, the J end lost 4 bases, and 10 bases lay between the germline ends. Per the germline V gene, CDR1 is SGHAT and CDR2 is FQNNGV. The CDR3 runs 15 residues. The CDR3 reads CASSLDRGSGNTIYF. DNA of the CDR3: TGTGCCAGCAGCTTAGATCGAGGGTCCGGAAACACCATATATTTT.

This clonotype came up many times. The genes are TRBV5-1 and TRBJ2-1, with D hard to call. The CDR3 is 13 amino acids. The V end lost 2 bases, the J end lost 5 bases, and 8 bases lay between the germline ends. The V gene's germline CDR1 is SGHRS and CDR2 YFSETQ. CDR3 residues: CASSFLQNNEQFF. For the CDR3, the DNA is TGCGCCAGCAGCTTTCTTCAAAACAATGAGCAGTTCTTC.

V gene TRBV20-1 combines with J gene TRBJ2-3, with 9 bases matching TRBD1. Per the germline V gene, CDR1 is DFQATT and CDR2 is SNEGSKA (reference sequence). This CDR3 has 16 amino acids. CDR3 in DNA: TGCAGCCCGGGACAGGGCCCGTTAACTAGCACAGATACGCAGTATTTT. Protein sequence: CSPGQGPLTSTDTQYF.

This clonotype was counted many times. The gene calls are TRBV5-1 and TRBJ2-1, with D possibly matching TRBD1 (5 bases). This CDR3 is 15 amino acids long. Between the trimmed V and J ends, which lost 2 bases and 4 bases, there was a span of 13 bases. Per germline, CDR1 SGHRS and CDR2 YFSETQ. The CDR3 sequence: CASSFSGGHYNEQFF. The DNA of the CDR3 is TGCGCCAGCAGCTTTAGTGGCGGACATTACAATGAGCAGTTCTTC.

This clonotype was seen at least ten times. The CDR3 loop reads CSARHIVQETQYF. The CDR3 nucleotides are TGCAGTGCTAGACATATAGTCCAAGAGACCCAGTACTTC. The V call is TRBV20-1, the J call TRBJ2-5; no clear D. Trimming stripped 2 bases from V and 1 base from J, with 8 bases between. This CDR3 is built from 13 residues. The V gene's germline CDR1 is DFQATT and CDR2 SNEGSKA (reference sequence).

At least ten counts were recorded for this clonotype. The chain couples TRBV5-1 to TRBJ2-5; 10 bases match TRBD1. Germline loops: CDR1 SGHRS, CDR2 YFSETQ. V was clipped by 0 bases and J by 4 bases; unmatched bases: 6. The length of the CDR3 is 16 residues. CDR3 DNA sequence: TGCGCCAGCAGCTTGGCCGGACAGGGGGGAGGAGAGACCCAGTACTTC. This codes for CASSLAGQGGGETQYF.

This clonotype was found many times. This rearrangement joins TRBV7-2 to TRBJ2-5; tentative D call: TRBD1 (6 bases). The length of the CDR3 is 14 residues. V was pared by 6 bases and J by 2 bases, with 13 bases between. The V gene's germline CDR1 is SGHTA and CDR2 FQGNSA. CDR3 sequence reads: CASRNSGAQETQYF. The CDR3 coding sequence is TGTGCCAGCAGGAATTCAGGGGCTCAAGAGACCCAGTACTTC.

This clonotype appeared many times. This chain uses TRBV29-1 with TRBJ2-7, with TRBD1 matching over 9 bases. The V gene end was trimmed by 5 bases and the J gene end by 0 bases; junction bases not matched to a gene: 5. Germline V gives CDR1 SQVTM, CDR2 ANQGSEA. The CDR3 contains 14 residues. CDR3 in DNA: TGCAGCGTTACAGGGACAGGGAGCTCCTACGAGCAGTACTTC. This codes for CSVTGTGSSYEQYF.

This clonotype was found many times. This chain joins TRBV6-2 or TRBV6-3 and TRBJ2-4; D is perhaps TRBD1 or TRBD2 (5 bases each). CDR1 MNHEY and CDR2 SVGEGT come from the germline V gene. V was trimmed by 4 bases and J by 12 bases, leaving 22 bases between them. The CDR3 consists of 15 residues. The DNA of the CDR3 is TGTGCCAGCAGTTCACCGGGACGAGACCCCCCCAATCAGTACTTC. This codes for CASSSPGRDPPNQYF.

V gene TRBV9 combines with J gene TRBJ1-2; maybe TRBD1 (5 bases). Trimming pared 0 bases from V and 1 base from J, leaving 10 bases between. The CDR3 spans 15 residues. CDR1 is SGDLS, CDR2 YYNGEE, per germline. CDR3 region: CASSVGLDINYGYTF. CDR3 DNA sequence: TGTGCCAGCAGCGTAGGTCTGGACATTAACTATGGCTACACCTTC.

This clonotype was detected many times. The chain employs TRBV5-1 and TRBJ1-6; D unresolved. Germline V gives CDR1 SGHRS, CDR2 YFSETQ. This CDR3 region has 12 residues. V lost 3 bases to trimming and J lost 9 bases, with 7 bases between them. The CDR3 region has the DNA TGCGCCAGCAGCTGGGGTGGTTCACCCCTCCACTTT. It encodes CASSWGGSPLHF.

This clonotype was seen at least ten times. The chain joins TRBV29-1 to TRBJ1-1; 9 positions agree with TRBD1. V shed 7 bases and J 5 bases; nucleotides not matched to a gene: 5. The germline V gene has CDR1 SQVTM and CDR2 ANQGSEA. The CDR3 sequence is 12 residues long. For the CDR3, the DNA is TGCAGCGCGGGACAGGGTGGGACTGAAGCTTTCTTT. It codes for CSAGQGGTEAFF. Full variable domain (outside the CDR3, taken from reference TRBV29-1 and TRBJ1-1): SAVISQKPSRDICQRGTSLTIQCQVDSQVTMMFWYRQQPGQSLTLIATANQGSEATYESGFVIDKFPISRPNLTFSTLTVSNMSPEDSSIYLCSAGQGGTEAFFGQGTRLTVV.

There are many counts of this clonotype. The rearrangement links TRBV5-1 to TRBJ2-5; TRBD1 or TRBD2 may be the D gene (7 bases each). The CDR3 totals 14 residues. Trimming removed 6 bases at V and 10 bases at J, with 22 bases between. CDR1 SGHRS and CDR2 YFSETQ come from the germline V gene. The CDR3 is CASKVGGPSGDQYF. In nucleotides, the CDR3 is TGCGCCAGCAAGGTAGGGGGCCCGAGCGGGGACCAGTACTTC.

This clonotype showed up many times. The chain is built from TRBV10-3 and TRBJ2-1, with TRBD2 matching over 9 bases. The CDR3 is 13 amino acids. Germline V gene data show CDR1 as ENHRY and CDR2 as SYGVKD. V was clipped by 7 bases and J by 7 bases; unmatched bases: 5. The CDR3 is CAITSGARNEQFF. CDR3 DNA: TGTGCCATCACTAGCGGGGCCCGGAATGAGCAGTTCTTC.

This clonotype occurred many times. The chain's CDR3 is CASGPWAQHF. The CDR3 region has the DNA TGTGCTAGTGGTCCCTGGGCCCAGCATTTT. V usage is TRBV12-5 and J usage is TRBJ1-5; D remains ambiguous. CDR3 length: 10 residues. V was shortened by 5 bases and J by 11 bases, with 7 bases between the two germline ends. Germline values: CDR1 LGHNT, CDR2 FRNRAP.